This T cell receptor beta chain was observed in a study of CD8 T cells in ankylosing spondylitis. Construction of TCR beta libraries was performed using quantitative 5'-RACE with molecular barcodes. TCRdb fed the 5' RACE reads into MiXCR, producing one record per CDR3 protein. The repertoire holds 200,000 or so distinct CDR3 sequences, roughly 13% seen once, with 9.5% to 11% in the top ten. The V and J ends lost 5 bases and 7 bases respectively, with 15 bases between them. Germline V gene sequence: CDR1 MDHEN, CDR2 SYDVKM. This CDR3 has 13 amino acids. This clonotype was detected only a few times. Its antigen is as yet unknown. Study-wide results and limits: Reports of some motif variants in reactive arthritis synovial fluid and blood predate this one. Disease-linked clones displayed a CD8+ phenotype and appeared relatively rarely in peripheral blood.

This rearrangement joins TRBV28 to TRBJ2-7, with D maybe TRBD2 (6 bases). The specimen was blood, either unsorted or a sorted T cell fraction (not recorded which). The receptor comes from a female donor with ankylosing spondylitis or in good health (not recorded which). The CDR3 reads CASSPGGSWEQYF. For the CDR3, the DNA is TGTGCCAGCAGTCCCGGGGGATCCTGGGAGCAGTACTTC.